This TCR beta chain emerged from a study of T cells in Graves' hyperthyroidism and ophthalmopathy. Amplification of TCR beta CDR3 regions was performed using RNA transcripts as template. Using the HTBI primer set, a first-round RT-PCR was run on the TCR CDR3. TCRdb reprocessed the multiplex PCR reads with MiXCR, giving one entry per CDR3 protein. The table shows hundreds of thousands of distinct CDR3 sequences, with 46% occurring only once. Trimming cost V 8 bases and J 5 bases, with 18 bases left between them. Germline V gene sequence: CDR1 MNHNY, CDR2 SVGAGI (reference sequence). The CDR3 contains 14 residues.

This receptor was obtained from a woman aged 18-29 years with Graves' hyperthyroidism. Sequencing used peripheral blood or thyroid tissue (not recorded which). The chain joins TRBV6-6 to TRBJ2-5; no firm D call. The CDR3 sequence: CASSPRQDLETQYF. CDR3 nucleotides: TGTGCCAGCTCACCGCGGCAGGATTTGGAGACCCAGTACTTC.